These 21 T cell receptor beta chains were sequenced from one sample in a study of CD8 T cells in ankylosing spondylitis. The study's findings and limits: Within ankylosing spondylitis blood, a TCR beta motif made up of under 10 highly homologous variants appeared to be characteristic.

The antigens these receptors bind are not known. TCRdb recomputed calls from the 5' RACE reads with MiXCR, one row per CDR3 protein. The data contain just under 550,000 distinct CDR3 sequences, 10% to 15% of them singletons. Material: blood, either unsorted or a sorted T cell fraction (not recorded which). These receptors all stem from a male donor with ankylosing spondylitis.

This chain links TRBV6-5 with TRBJ2-5; no firm D call. CDR3 length equals 12 residues. The germline V gene has CDR1 MNHEY and CDR2 SVGAGI. Deletions cut 6 bases from V and 0 bases from J, with 5 bases between. CDR3 in DNA: TGTGCCAGCAGACGGAACCAAGAGACCCAGTACTTC. Residues: CASRRNQETQYF.

This clonotype was seen repeatedly, ten times or more. The V and J genes are TRBV10-3 and TRBJ1-2; maybe TRBD1 (5 bases). V lost 10 bases, J lost 6 bases, and 18 bases lay in between. Germline loops: CDR1 ENHRY, CDR2 SYGVKD. The CDR3 has 13 residues. The CDR3 reads CATHPQGFDGYTF. Written as DNA, the CDR3 is TGTGCCACCCACCCCCAGGGTTTCGATGGCTACACCTTC.

This clonotype was detected many times. The chain recombines TRBV7-9 with TRBJ2-7, with 7 nucleotides matching TRBD2. V lost 1 base, J lost 2 bases, and 5 bases stayed unmatched. This CDR3 is built from 15 residues. Germline V gives CDR1 SEHNR, CDR2 FQNEAQ (reference sequence). CDR3 amino acids: CASSLGGRTTYEQYF. CDR3 nucleotides: TGTGCCAGCAGCTTAGGCGGGAGAACCACCTACGAGCAGTACTTC.

The gene calls are TRBV7-9 and TRBJ2-3; no clear D. Germline lookup yields CDR1 SEHNR and CDR2 FQNEAQ (reference sequence). V was cut by 6 bases and J by 10 bases, with 14 bases left in between. The CDR3 runs 12 residues. The CDR3 spells CASSQEPPAQYF. The CDR3 DNA is TGTGCCAGCAGTCAAGAGCCGCCCGCGCAGTATTTT.

In this sample, this clonotype turned up many times. V gene TRBV6-1 combines with J gene TRBJ2-1; TRBD1 agrees at 8 bases. From germline, CDR1 is MNHNS and CDR2 SASEGT. V gave up 5 bases and J gave up 11 bases; unmatched junction bases: 14. This CDR3 is 15 amino acids long. The CDR3 nucleotides read TGTGCCAGCAGTCCTCAGGGGGCCGGGTCACCAAAGCAGTTCTTC. Its protein is CASSPQGAGSPKQFF.

In DNA, the CDR3 is TGCAGTGCTATTGGACTAGCGGGAGGTGGGGCCGACACCGGGGAGCTGTTTTTT. As protein: CSAIGLAGGGADTGELFF. This rearrangement joins TRBV20-1 to TRBJ2-2; 14 bases are a match to TRBD2. The CDR3 covers 18 residues. Germline trimming cut 4 bases from V and 3 bases from J; bases unmatched to any gene: 10. The germline gives CDR1 DFQATT, CDR2 SNEGSKA (reference sequence).

This clonotype was found a few times. This sequence joins TRBV9 and TRBJ2-1; the match to TRBD1 covers 9 bases. V gave up 0 bases and J gave up 0 bases; unmatched junction bases: 4. Germline V gene sequence: CDR1 SGDLS, CDR2 YYNGEE. The CDR3 loop spans 17 amino acids. CDR3 protein: CASSVGTGGGSYNEQFF. The DNA of the CDR3 is TGTGCCAGCAGCGTAGGAACAGGGGGCGGCTCCTACAATGAGCAGTTCTTC.

In this sample, this clonotype turned up a few times. V gene TRBV3-1 combines with J gene TRBJ1-2, with 8 nucleotides matching TRBD1. Per the germline V gene, CDR1 is LGHDT and CDR2 is YNNKEL (reference sequence). There are 16 residues in the CDR3. After removal of 4 bases from V and 0 bases from J, the junction contained 7 bases not matched to a gene. The CDR3 region is CASSRQTGDTNYGYTF. CDR3 nucleotides: TGTGCCAGCAGCCGTCAGACAGGGGATACTAACTATGGCTACACCTTC.

This clonotype was counted only a few times. The gene calls are TRBV29-1 and TRBJ2-3, with D uncertain. CDR1 and CDR2 from the germline V gene are SQVTM and ANQGSEA. Trimming stripped 5 bases from V and 4 bases from J, with 13 bases between. The CDR3 loop spans 13 amino acids. The CDR3 spells CSVNKGGADTQYF. The CDR3 region has the DNA TGCAGCGTTAACAAGGGTGGAGCAGATACGCAGTATTTT.

This clonotype was counted a few times. This chain joins TRBV7-8 and TRBJ2-1; D is undetermined. V lost 1 base to trimming and J lost 0 bases, with 7 bases between them. Germline V gene sequence: CDR1 SGHVS, CDR2 FQNEAQ. The CDR3 is made up of 15 amino acids. CDR3 region: CASSLVQISYNEQFF. The CDR3 DNA reads as TGTGCCAGCAGCTTAGTACAGATCTCCTACAATGAGCAGTTCTTC.

There are a few counts of this clonotype. The chain employs TRBV5-6 and TRBJ2-7, with D hard to call. The CDR3 runs 14 residues. The V end lost 0 bases, the J end lost 0 bases, and 7 bases lay between the germline ends. Germline-derived CDR1 and CDR2 are SGHDT and YYEEEE. The CDR3: CASSLGRSSYEQYV. As DNA, the CDR3 is TGTGCCAGCAGCTTGGGCAGAAGCTCCTACGAGCAGTACGTC.

This clonotype was picked up many times. This sequence joins TRBV29-1 and TRBJ1-2; unclear D gene. Looked up from germline, CDR1 is SQVTM and CDR2 is ANQGSEA. The ends were cut back, 4 bases at V and 3 bases at J, with 6 bases in the middle. This CDR3 contains 11 residues. The CDR3 region is CSVGQDYGYTF. CDR3 bases: TGCAGCGTTGGGCAGGACTATGGCTACACCTTC.

This chain uses TRBV5-1 with TRBJ2-2; D is tentatively TRBD1 or TRBD2 (5 bases each). CDR3 length: 15 residues. Germline-derived CDR1 and CDR2 are SGHRS and YFSETQ. Trimming stripped 1 base from V and 3 bases from J, with 10 bases between. The chain's CDR3 is CASSLWGTDTGELFF. DNA for the CDR3: TGCGCCAGCAGCTTGTGGGGGACGGACACCGGGGAGCTGTTTTTT.

This clonotype was seen a handful of times. The V call is TRBV3-1, the J call TRBJ2-5, with 9 bases identical to TRBD2. The CDR3 extends over 14 amino acids. Trimming removed 8 bases from V and 0 bases from J; junction bases left unmatched: 4. From germline, CDR1 is LGHDT and CDR2 YNNKEL (reference sequence). The CDR3 is CASGASGDQETQYF. The CDR3 DNA reads TGTGCCAGCGGGGCTAGCGGGGACCAAGAGACCCAGTACTTC.

This chain joins TRBV28 and TRBJ2-3; 8 bases fit TRBD1. This CDR3 is 12 amino acids long. The germline gives CDR1 MDHEN, CDR2 SYDVKM. Written as DNA, the CDR3 is TGTGGGACAGGGCTTAGCACAGATACGCAGTATTTT. Translation: CGTGLSTDTQYF.

Many counts were recorded for this clonotype. This sequence joins TRBV20-1 and TRBJ1-5; TRBD1 is a possible D gene (5 bases). Per germline, CDR1 DFQATT and CDR2 SNEGSKA (reference sequence). Deletions cut 6 bases from V and 1 base from J, with 13 bases between. The CDR3 sequence is 14 residues long. The CDR3 region is CSAHLGVSNQPQHF. The CDR3 DNA reads as TGCAGTGCCCACCTGGGGGTAAGCAATCAGCCCCAGCATTTT.

The chain joins TRBV20-1 to TRBJ2-1; 8 bases align to TRBD2. The germline V gene has CDR1 DFQATT and CDR2 SNEGSKA (reference sequence). V shed 6 bases and J 5 bases; nucleotides not matched to a gene: 15. The CDR3 consists of 16 residues. CDR3 DNA: TGCAGTGCAAGATTCCCTAGCGGGCTGCCTAACAATGAGCAGTTCTTC. Its protein product is CSARFPSGLPNNEQFF.

The rearrangement uses TRBV3-1 and TRBJ1-5; a possible D gene is TRBD1 (6 bases). The germline V and J ends were trimmed by 2 bases and 11 bases, with 13 bases remaining between them. Germline CDR1 reads LGHDT; CDR2 reads YNNKEL (reference sequence). CDR3 length equals 13 residues. The CDR3 region is CASSQRQGLSQHF. CDR3 DNA: TGTGCCAGCAGCCAACGGCAGGGGCTGTCCCAGCATTTT.

This clonotype was observed a handful of times. The rearrangement uses TRBV7-2 and TRBJ1-2, with D perhaps matching TRBD1 (6 bases). The germline gives CDR1 SGHTA, CDR2 FQGNSA. The CDR3 is 16 residues long. V lost 3 bases, J lost 3 bases, and 17 bases lay in between. The CDR3 DNA reads TGTGCCAGCAGCTTCACTCCCAGGGGTGAGGACTATGGCTACACCTTC. Translating it yields CASSFTPRGEDYGYTF.

This clonotype has more than one count but fewer than ten. CDR3 sequence (DNA): TGCAGCGTTGAAGAAACAGACTTAAGGGAGCAGTACTTC. This sequence encodes CSVEETDLREQYF. The rearrangement joins TRBV29-1 to TRBJ2-7, with D hard to call. This CDR3 contains 13 residues. Germline V CDR1 and CDR2: SQVTM, ANQGSEA. V lost 0 bases, J lost 7 bases, and 13 bases lay in between.

This clonotype was recorded at least ten times. The chain uses TRBV12-3 or TRBV12-4 and TRBJ1-5; 8 nucleotides agree with TRBD1. The CDR3 length is 16 residues. J lost 3 bases, V lost 3 bases, and 7 bases had no gene match. The CDR3 reads CASSFRPTGDNQPQHF. The CDR3 nucleotides read TGTGCCAGCAGTTTTCGCCCGACAGGGGACAATCAGCCCCAGCATTTT.